Reported below is one T cell receptor beta chain. Its antigen is still unknown. The data belong to a study of response to subunit inactivated influenza vaccine. This CDR3 contains 14 residues. The V and J ends lost 9 bases and 7 bases, in that order; junction bases with no gene match: 9. Germline-derived CDR1 and CDR2 are MNHNS and SASEGT. Via MiXCR, TCRdb re-called the RT-PCR reads, giving one row per CDR3 protein. This table has 800,000 or so distinct CDR3 sequences, 21% appearing once. Study conclusions and caveats: Each seasonal influenza vaccination, the authors suggested, recruits few new T cells.

The specimen comprised PBMCs from blood, sampled roughly 5 days after vaccination. The chain carries TRBV6-1 and TRBJ2-1; 10 nucleotides align to TRBD2. The TCR was taken from a man aged 45-65 years who received an inactivated influenza vaccine. CDR3 DNA sequence: TGTGCCAGTCAACCAGCGGGGGGGTGGAATGAGCAGTTCTTC. This translates into CASQPAGGWNEQFF.